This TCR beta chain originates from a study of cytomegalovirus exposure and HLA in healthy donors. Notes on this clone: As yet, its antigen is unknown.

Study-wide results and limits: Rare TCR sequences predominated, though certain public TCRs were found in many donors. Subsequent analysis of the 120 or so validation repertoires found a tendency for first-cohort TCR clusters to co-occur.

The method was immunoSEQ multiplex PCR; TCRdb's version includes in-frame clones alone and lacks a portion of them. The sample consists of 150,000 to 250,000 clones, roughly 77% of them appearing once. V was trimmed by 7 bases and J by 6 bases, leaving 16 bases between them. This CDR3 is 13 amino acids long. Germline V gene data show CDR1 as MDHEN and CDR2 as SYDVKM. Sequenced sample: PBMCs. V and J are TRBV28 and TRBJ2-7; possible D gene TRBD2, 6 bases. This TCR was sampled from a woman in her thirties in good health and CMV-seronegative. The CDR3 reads CASIGGALSEQYF. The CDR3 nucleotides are TGTGCCAGCATAGGAGGGGCCCTCTCCGAGCAGTACTTC.